This T cell receptor beta chain was obtained from a study of yellow fever vaccine responses in identical twins. Concerning this clonotype itself: Its antigen is not identified.

TCRdb ran MiXCR on the RT-PCR reads and lists one entry per CDR3 protein. The sample lists roughly 2,700 distinct CDR3 sequences, roughly 87% occurring once. This CDR3 is 12 amino acids long. CDR1 and CDR2 from the germline V gene are SQVTM and ANQGSEA. V was pared by 3 bases and J by 4 bases, with 9 bases between. General study points: It has been reported that, in twins, the vaccine T cell response seemed partly convergent and partly personalized.

This TCR was recovered from a female donor who received the yellow fever vaccine. The chain is built from TRBV29-1 and TRBJ1-1; D possibly corresponds to TRBD1 (6 bases). Sequenced here: T cells from blood (PBMCs), unsorted or a sorted subset (not recorded which), sampled before or after yellow fever vaccination (not recorded which). CDR3 loop: CSVDLGATEAFF. The CDR3 coding sequence is TGCAGCGTTGATTTGGGGGCCACTGAAGCTTTCTTT. The full variable domain, rest sourced from reference TRBV29-1 and TRBJ1-1, is SAVISQKPSRDICQRGTSLTIQCQVDSQVTMMFWYRQQPGQSLTLIATANQGSEATYESGFVIDKFPISRPNLTFSTLTVSNMSPEDSSIYLCSVDLGATEAFFGQGTRLTVV.